The following is a T cell receptor beta chain sequence with its context. What it binds is not known. The CDR3 is 14 amino acids. CDR1 is MNHEY and CDR2 is SVGEGT in the germline V gene. Between the trimmed V and J ends, which lost 7 bases and 3 bases, there was a span of 13 bases. These data originate in a study of CD8 T cells in ankylosing spondylitis. Study results and limitations: Within ankylosing spondylitis blood, a TCR beta motif made up of seven or eight highly homologous variants appeared to be characteristic. Previous work reported some of these motif variants in the synovial fluid and blood of reactive arthritis.

With molecular barcodes, quantitative 5'-RACE was used to make the TCR beta libraries. TCRdb re-analysed the 5' RACE reads in MiXCR, keeping a single row per CDR3 protein. The profile covers hundreds of thousands of distinct CDR3 sequences, with approximately 7.6% appearing a single time and more than 4.5% taken by the ten largest. J is TRBJ1-5 and V is TRBV6-2 or TRBV6-3; tentative D call: TRBD1 (6 bases). The sequence derives from a female donor with ankylosing spondylitis or in good health (not recorded which). Material: blood, either unsorted or a sorted T cell fraction (not recorded which). The CDR3 DNA reads as TGTGCCAGCACCAAGGACAGCCTCAATCAGCCCCAGCATTTT. Translation gives CASTKDSLNQPQHF.